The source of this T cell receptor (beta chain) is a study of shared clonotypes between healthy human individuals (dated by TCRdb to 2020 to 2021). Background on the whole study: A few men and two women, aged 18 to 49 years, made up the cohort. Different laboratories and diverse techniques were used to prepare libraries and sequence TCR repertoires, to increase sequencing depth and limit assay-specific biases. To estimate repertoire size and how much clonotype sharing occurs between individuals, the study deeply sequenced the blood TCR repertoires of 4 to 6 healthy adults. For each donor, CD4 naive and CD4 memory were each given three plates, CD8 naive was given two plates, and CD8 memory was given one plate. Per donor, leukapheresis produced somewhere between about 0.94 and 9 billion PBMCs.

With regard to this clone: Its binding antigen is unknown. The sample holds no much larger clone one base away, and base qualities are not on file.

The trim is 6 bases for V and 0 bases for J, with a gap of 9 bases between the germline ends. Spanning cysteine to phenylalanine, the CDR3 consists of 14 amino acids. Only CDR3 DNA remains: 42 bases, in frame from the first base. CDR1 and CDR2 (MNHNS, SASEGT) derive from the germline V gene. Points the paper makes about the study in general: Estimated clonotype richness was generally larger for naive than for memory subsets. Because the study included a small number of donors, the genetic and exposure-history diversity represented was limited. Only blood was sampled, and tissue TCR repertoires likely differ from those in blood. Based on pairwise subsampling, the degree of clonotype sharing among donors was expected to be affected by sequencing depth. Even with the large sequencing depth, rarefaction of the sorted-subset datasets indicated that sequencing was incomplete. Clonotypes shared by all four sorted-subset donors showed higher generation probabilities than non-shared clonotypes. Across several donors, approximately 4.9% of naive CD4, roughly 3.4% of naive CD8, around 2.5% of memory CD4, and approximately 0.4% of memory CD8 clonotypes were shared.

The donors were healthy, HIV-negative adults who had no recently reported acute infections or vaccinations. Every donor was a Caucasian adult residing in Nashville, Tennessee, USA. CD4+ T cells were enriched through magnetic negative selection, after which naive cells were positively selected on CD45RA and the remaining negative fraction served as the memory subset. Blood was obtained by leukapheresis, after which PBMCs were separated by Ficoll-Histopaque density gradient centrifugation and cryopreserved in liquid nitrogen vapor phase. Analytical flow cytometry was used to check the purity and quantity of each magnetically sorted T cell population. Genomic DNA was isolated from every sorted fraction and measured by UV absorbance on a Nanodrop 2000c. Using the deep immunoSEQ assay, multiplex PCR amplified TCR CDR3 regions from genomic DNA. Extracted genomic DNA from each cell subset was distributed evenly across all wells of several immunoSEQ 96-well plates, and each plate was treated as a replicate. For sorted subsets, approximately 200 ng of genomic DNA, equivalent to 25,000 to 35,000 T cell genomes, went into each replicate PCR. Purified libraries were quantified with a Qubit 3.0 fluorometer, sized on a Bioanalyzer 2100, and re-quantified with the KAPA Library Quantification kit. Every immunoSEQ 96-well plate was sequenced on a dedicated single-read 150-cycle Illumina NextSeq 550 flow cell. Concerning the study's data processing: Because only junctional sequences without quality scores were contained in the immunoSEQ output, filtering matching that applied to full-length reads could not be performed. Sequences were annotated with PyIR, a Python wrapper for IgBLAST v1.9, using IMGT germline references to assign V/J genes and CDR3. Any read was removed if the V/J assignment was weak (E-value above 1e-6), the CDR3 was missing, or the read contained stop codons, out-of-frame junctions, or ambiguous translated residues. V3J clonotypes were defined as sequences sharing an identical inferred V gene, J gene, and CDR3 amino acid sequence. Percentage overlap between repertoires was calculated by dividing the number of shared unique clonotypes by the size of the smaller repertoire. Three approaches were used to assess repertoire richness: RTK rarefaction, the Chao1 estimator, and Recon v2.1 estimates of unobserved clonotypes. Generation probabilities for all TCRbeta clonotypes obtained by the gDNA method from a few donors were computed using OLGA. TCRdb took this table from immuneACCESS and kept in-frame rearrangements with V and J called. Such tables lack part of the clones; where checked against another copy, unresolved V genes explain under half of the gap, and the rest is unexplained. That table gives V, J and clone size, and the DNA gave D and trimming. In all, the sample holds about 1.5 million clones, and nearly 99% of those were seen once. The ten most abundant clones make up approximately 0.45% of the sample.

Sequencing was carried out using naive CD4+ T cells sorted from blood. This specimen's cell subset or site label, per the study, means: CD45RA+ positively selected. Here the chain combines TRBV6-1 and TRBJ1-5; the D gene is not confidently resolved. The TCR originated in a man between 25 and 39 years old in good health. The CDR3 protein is CASRSIYSNQPQHF. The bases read TGTGCCAGCAGGTCCATATATAGCAATCAGCCCCAGCATTTT.